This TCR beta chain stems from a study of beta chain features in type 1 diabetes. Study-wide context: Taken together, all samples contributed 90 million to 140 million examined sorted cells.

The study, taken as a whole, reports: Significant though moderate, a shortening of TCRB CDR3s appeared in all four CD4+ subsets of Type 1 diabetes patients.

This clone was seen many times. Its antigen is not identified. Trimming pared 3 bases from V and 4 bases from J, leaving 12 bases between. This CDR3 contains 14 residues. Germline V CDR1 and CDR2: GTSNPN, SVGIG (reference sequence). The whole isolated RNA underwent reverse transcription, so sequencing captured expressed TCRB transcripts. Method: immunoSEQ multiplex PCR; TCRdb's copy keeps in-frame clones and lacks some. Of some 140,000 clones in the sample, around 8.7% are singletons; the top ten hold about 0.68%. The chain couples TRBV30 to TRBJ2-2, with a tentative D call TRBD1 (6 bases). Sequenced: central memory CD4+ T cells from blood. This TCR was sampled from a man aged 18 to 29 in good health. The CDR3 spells CAWRGNRVTGELFF. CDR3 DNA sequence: TGTGCCTGGAGGGGGAACAGGGTCACCGGGGAGCTGTTTTTT.